This TCR beta chain was found in a study of blood T cell repertoires in COVID-19. Study at large: From T cells, B-cell-depleted T cells, or PBMCs came the material, which was cDNA or gDNA.

This clone was seen only a few times. In the original processing: Amplification of reference gene primers provided the estimated nucleated cell counts. Assay used: immunoSEQ multiplex PCR; TCRdb lists only in-frame clones, some missing. D and trimming were read from the DNA, whereas the V and J calls and clone size are those reported in that table. The sample consists of under 200,000 clones, 70% to 80% of them appearing once. CDR1 KGHDR and CDR2 SFDVKD come from the germline V gene. The CDR3 extends over 15 amino acids. The V gene lost 3 bases and the J gene lost 5 bases, with 13 bases spanning the gap.

The source material was peripheral blood. This chain connects TRBV24-1 to TRBJ2-1; no reliable D call. This TCR was recovered from a woman aged 35 to 49 with COVID-19, enrolled during active disease. CDR3 loop: CATSDTPGPNNEQFF. DNA for the CDR3: TGTGCCACCAGTGATACCCCTGGCCCGAACAATGAGCAGTTCTTC.